This T cell receptor beta chain came from a study of OX40 agonist ivuxolimab in advanced cancers. The CDR3 has 15 amino acids. Germline lookup yields CDR1 SEHNR and CDR2 FQNEAQ (reference sequence). V was clipped by 5 bases and J by 8 bases; unmatched bases: 8. The repertoire was sequenced with immunoSEQ multiplex PCR; TCRdb's copy has only in-frame clones and lacks some. The table has over 85,000 clones, roughly 80% seen once. The rearrangement joins TRBV7-9 to TRBJ1-6; TRBD1 matches 8 bases. The sample in question was CD4+ or CD8+ T cells sorted from blood, obtained in a trial of the OX40 agonist ivuxolimab. This sequence originates from an adult with an advanced solid tumor such as melanoma, head and neck, liver or kidney cancer. The CDR3 region is CASSPAGGLDSPLHF. As DNA, the CDR3 is TGTGCCAGCAGCCCAGCAGGGGGCTTGGATTCACCCCTCCACTTT.